This T cell receptor (beta chain) was identified during a study of identical twins. This clonotype was seen a handful of times. No antigen is known for it. Study-wide points: Carriage of fewer insertions was seen in abundant cord blood beta clonotypes, whereas memory repertoires showed none. The study found excess low generation probability among twin-shared out-of-frame alpha sequences. Weaker excess twin sharing was seen among beta out-of-frame sequences.

A single record per CDR3 protein comes from TCRdb applying MiXCR to the 5' RACE reads. The sample shows 200,000 to 300,000 distinct CDR3 sequences, roughly 10% of them seen only once. Source material: memory T cells sorted from blood. The clonotype originates from a middle-aged man in good health.

CDR3 sequence reads: CSALSGNSGNTIYF. In DNA form, the CDR3 reads TGCAGCGCCCTGTCGGGCAACTCTGGAAACACCATATATTTT. This chain connects TRBV29-1 to TRBJ1-3; D uncertain. This CDR3 is built from 14 residues. Trimming cost V 7 bases and J 0 bases, with 13 bases left between them. From germline, CDR1 is SQVTM and CDR2 ANQGSEA.